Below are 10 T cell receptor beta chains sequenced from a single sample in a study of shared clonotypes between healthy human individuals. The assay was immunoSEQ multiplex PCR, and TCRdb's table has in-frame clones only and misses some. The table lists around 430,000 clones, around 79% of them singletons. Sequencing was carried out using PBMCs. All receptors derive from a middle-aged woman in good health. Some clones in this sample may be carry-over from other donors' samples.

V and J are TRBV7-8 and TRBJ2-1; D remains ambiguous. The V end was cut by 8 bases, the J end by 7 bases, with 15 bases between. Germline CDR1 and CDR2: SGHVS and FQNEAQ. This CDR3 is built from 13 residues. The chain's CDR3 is CASGEGPVNEQFF. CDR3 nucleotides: TGTGCCAGCGGGGAAGGGCCAGTGAATGAGCAGTTCTTC.

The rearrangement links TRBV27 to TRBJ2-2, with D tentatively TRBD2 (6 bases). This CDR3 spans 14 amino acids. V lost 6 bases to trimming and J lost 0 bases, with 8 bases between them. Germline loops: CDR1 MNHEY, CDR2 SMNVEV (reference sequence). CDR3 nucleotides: TGTGCCAGCAGGGAGGGCCCGAACACCGGGGAGCTGTTTTTT. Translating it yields CASREGPNTGELFF.

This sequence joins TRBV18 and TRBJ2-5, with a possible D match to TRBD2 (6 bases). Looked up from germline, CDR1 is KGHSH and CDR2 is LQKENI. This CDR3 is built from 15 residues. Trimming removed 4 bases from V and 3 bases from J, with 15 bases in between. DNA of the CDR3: TGTGCCAGCTCACGTTTGCTAGCGCCAAAAGAGACCCAGTACTTC. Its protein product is CASSRLLAPKETQYF.

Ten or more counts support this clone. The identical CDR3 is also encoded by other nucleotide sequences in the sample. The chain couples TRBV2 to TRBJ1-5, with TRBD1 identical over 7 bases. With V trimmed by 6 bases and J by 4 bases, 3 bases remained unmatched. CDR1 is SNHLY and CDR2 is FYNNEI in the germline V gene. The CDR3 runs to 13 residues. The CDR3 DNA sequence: TGTGCCAGCAGGGGACAGTCTAATCAGCCCCAGCATTTT. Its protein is CASRGQSNQPQHF.

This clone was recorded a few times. The CDR3: CASSLGLAGNYEQYF. CDR3 DNA: TGTGCCAGCAGCTTGGGATTAGCGGGAAACTACGAGCAGTACTTC. This rearrangement joins TRBV5-5 to TRBJ2-7, with 8 bases matching TRBD2. CDR3 length: 15 residues. CDR1 and CDR2 (germline): SGHKS, YYEKEE (reference sequence). J was trimmed by 3 bases and V by 0 bases; bases with no gene match: 5.

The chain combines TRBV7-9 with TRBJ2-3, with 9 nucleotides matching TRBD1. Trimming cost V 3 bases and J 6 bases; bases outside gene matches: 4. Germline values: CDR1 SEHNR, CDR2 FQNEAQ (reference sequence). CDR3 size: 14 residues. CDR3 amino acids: CASSLGTGPDTQYF. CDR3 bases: TGTGCCAGCAGCTTGGGGACAGGGCCGGATACGCAGTATTTT.

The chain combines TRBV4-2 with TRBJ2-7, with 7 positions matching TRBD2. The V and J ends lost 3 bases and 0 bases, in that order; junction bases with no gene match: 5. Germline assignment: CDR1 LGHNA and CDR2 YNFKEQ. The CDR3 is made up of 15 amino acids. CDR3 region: CASSHMAGVSYEQYF. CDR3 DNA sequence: TGTGCCAGCAGCCATATGGCGGGGGTCTCCTACGAGCAGTACTTC.

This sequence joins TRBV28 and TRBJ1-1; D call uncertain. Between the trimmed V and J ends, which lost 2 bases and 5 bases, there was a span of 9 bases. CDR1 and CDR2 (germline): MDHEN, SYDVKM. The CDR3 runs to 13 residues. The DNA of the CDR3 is TGTGCCAGCAGTTTAGCTGGGATTACTGAAGCTTTCTTT. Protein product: CASSLAGITEAFF.

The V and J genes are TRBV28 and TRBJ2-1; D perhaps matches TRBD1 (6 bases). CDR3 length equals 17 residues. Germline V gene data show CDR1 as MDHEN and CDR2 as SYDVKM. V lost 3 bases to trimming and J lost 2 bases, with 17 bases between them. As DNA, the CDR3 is TGTGCCAGCAGTTTCGGGACATCCGGCGGCCCCTACAATGAGCAGTTCTTC. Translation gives CASSFGTSGGPYNEQFF.

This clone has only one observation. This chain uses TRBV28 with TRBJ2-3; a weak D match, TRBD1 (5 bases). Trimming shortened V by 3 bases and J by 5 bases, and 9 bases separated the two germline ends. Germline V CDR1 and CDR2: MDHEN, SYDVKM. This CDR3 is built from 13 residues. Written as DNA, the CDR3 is TGTGCCAGCAGTTTGGGTCAGGGAGATACGCAGTATTTT. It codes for CASSLGQGDTQYF.